Each of the 21 T cell receptor beta chains below was sequenced from the same sample in a study of blood T cell repertoires in COVID-19. Sequencing was performed with immunoSEQ multiplex PCR; in TCRdb, only in-frame clones are kept and a portion is missing. The profile shows over 200,000 clones, approximately 85% of them singletons. The sequencing sample was made of peripheral blood. All receptors come from a woman in her twenties or thirties with acute or convalescent COVID-19.

The genes are TRBV5-1 and TRBJ2-1, with TRBD2 matching over 12 bases. Germline V gene data show CDR1 as SGHRS and CDR2 as YFSETQ. J gave up 5 bases and V 1 base, and 7 bases lay outside the gene matches. The CDR3 contains 17 residues. The CDR3 DNA reads as TGCGCCAGCAGCTTGTCTAGCGGGAGGGCCAGGGACAATGAGCAGTTCTTC. It encodes CASSLSSGRARDNEQFF.

This clone was recorded only once. This sequence joins TRBV29-1 and TRBJ1-2; D is perhaps TRBD1 (6 bases). V was pared by 1 base and J by 5 bases, with 26 bases between. Germline V gives CDR1 SQVTM, CDR2 ANQGSEA. The CDR3 totals 18 residues. In DNA form, the CDR3 reads TGCAGCGTTGAAGCACCTTATGACGGGACAAGTAATCCTTATGGCTACACCTTC. This gives the protein CSVEAPYDGTSNPYGYTF.

This clone was seen only once. The gene calls are TRBV15 and TRBJ1-5; the D is unclear. This CDR3 has 15 amino acids. V lost 0 bases to trimming and J lost 0 bases, with 6 bases between them. Germline V gene lookup returns CDR1 LNHNV and CDR2 YYDKDF (reference sequence). The CDR3 sequence: CATSREHYSNQPQHF. The DNA for the CDR3 is TGTGCCACCAGCAGAGAACATTATAGCAATCAGCCCCAGCATTTT. The whole variable domain, remainder taken from reference TRBV15 and TRBJ1-5, is DAMVIQNPRYQVTQFGKPVTLSCSQTLNHNVMYWYQQKSSQAPKLLFHYYDKDFNNEADTPDNFQSRRPNTSFCFLDIRSPGLGDTAMYLCATSREHYSNQPQHFGDGTRLSIL.

This clone was seen a few times. The chain uses TRBV7-2 and TRBJ2-7; maybe TRBD2 (5 bases). Deletions cut 1 base from V and 2 bases from J, with 18 bases between. Germline CDR1 and CDR2: SGHTA and FQGNSA. This CDR3 has 17 residues. The CDR3 DNA follows: TGTGCCAGCAGCTTAGTAGGCTCCGACTGGAGGACCTACGAGCAGTACTTC. It codes for CASSLVGSDWRTYEQYF.

The chain uses TRBV25-1 and TRBJ2-7; D is ambiguous. Deletions cut 6 bases from V and 2 bases from J, with 11 bases between. The CDR3 loop spans 13 amino acids. From germline, CDR1 is MGHDK and CDR2 SYGVNS. This CDR3 reads CASSPGFTYEQYF. The CDR3, as DNA: TGTGCCAGCAGCCCCGGTTTTACCTACGAGCAGTACTTC.

The chain uses TRBV6-2 or TRBV6-3 and TRBJ1-4; 7 positions agree with TRBD1. The CDR3 is 16 residues long. With 6 bases clipped from V and 5 bases from J, the junction kept 12 bases outside the gene matches. Germline loops: CDR1 MNHEY, CDR2 SVGEGT. The CDR3 here is CASSPTPGQRNEKLFF. The CDR3 DNA follows: TGTGCCAGCAGCCCTACACCGGGACAGAGGAATGAAAAACTGTTTTTT.

The CDR3 DNA sequence: TGTGCCAGCAGACGATCTGGACTAGACCACGAGCAGTACTTC. Residues: CASRRSGLDHEQYF. The rearrangement uses TRBV5-6 and TRBJ2-7, with 7 positions matching TRBD2. The CDR3 extends over 14 amino acids. With V trimmed by 5 bases and J by 5 bases, 10 bases remained unmatched. Germline CDR1 is SGHDT and CDR2 is YYEEEE.

The rearrangement uses TRBV30 and TRBJ2-7; D might be TRBD2 (5 bases). Trimming shortened V by 3 bases and J by 2 bases, and 8 bases separated the two germline ends. This CDR3 has 12 amino acids. Germline CDR1 reads GTSNPN; CDR2 reads SVGIG (reference sequence). The CDR3 bases are TGTGCCTGGAGGCCGGGGACCTACGAGCAGTACTTC. Translating it yields CAWRPGTYEQYF. The whole variable domain, filled in from reference TRBV30 and TRBJ2-7, reads SQTIHQWPATLVQPVGSPLSLECTVEGTSNPNLYWYRQAAGRGLQLLFYSVGIGQISSEVPQNLSASRPQDRQFILSSKKLLLSDSGFYLCAWRPGTYEQYFGPGTRLTVT.

The chain has TRBV27 and TRBJ2-7; 11 positions agree with TRBD1. CDR1 is MNHEY, CDR2 SMNVEV, per germline (reference sequence). The CDR3 runs to 17 residues. V lost 7 bases, J lost 5 bases, and 16 bases stayed unmatched. The CDR3 spells CASNSLSGTGGQDEQYF. The CDR3, as DNA: TGTGCCAGCAACTCCCTCTCCGGGACAGGGGGACAGGACGAGCAGTACTTC.

This clone was counted between two and nine times. The gene calls are TRBV11-2 and TRBJ1-3; D is undetermined. The V end lost 5 bases, the J end lost 0 bases, and 5 bases lay between the germline ends. Germline V CDR1 and CDR2: SGHAT, FQNNGV. This CDR3 is 13 amino acids long. The CDR3 nucleotides are TGTGCCAGCAGCCACGGCTCTGGAAACACCATATATTTT. Amino acid sequence: CASSHGSGNTIYF.

The V gene is TRBV18, the J gene TRBJ2-5; 7 nucleotides line up with TRBD1. CDR1 is KGHSH and CDR2 is LQKENI in the germline V gene. The CDR3 runs to 15 residues. V lost 5 bases, J lost 2 bases, and 8 bases stayed unmatched. In DNA, the CDR3 is TGTGCCAGCTCAAGACAGGGTACTTCTCAAGAGACCCAGTACTTC. Translated, it gives CASSRQGTSQETQYF.

This rearrangement joins TRBV18 to TRBJ2-7, with 7 positions matching TRBD1. Germline V gene sequence: CDR1 KGHSH, CDR2 LQKENI. V lost 4 bases and J lost 3; bases outside the gene matches: 6. The CDR3 is 14 amino acids. In DNA, the CDR3 is TGTGCCAGCTCACACCGGGACAGCTACTACGAGCAGTACTTC. It codes for CASSHRDSYYEQYF.

There are a few counts of this clone. V usage is TRBV9 and J usage is TRBJ2-3, with D perhaps matching TRBD2 (5 bases). CDR3 size: 16 residues. CDR1 is SGDLS, CDR2 YYNGEE, per germline. The ends were cut back, 0 bases at V and 1 base at J, with 12 bases in the middle. CDR3 protein: CASSVAASLGTDTQYF. In DNA, the CDR3 is TGTGCCAGCAGCGTAGCGGCTAGCCTGGGCACAGATACGCAGTATTTT.

CDR3 in DNA: TGTGCCAGTGTGCCTGATCCTAGCGGCTTGTGGCCGGAGACCCAGTACTTC. It is translated as CASVPDPSGLWPETQYF. The chain combines TRBV25-1 with TRBJ2-5; TRBD2 matches 7 bases. The CDR3 runs to 17 residues. Germline values: CDR1 MGHDK, CDR2 SYGVNS. Trimming removed 9 bases from V and 5 bases from J; junction bases left unmatched: 21.

J is TRBJ2-1 and V is TRBV15, with a possible D match to TRBD2 (6 bases). Germline V gene lookup returns CDR1 LNHNV and CDR2 YYDKDF (reference sequence). Trimming stripped 8 bases from V and 9 bases from J, with 23 bases between. The CDR3 is made up of 15 amino acids. The CDR3 DNA reads TGTGCCACCGGGGTTAAGCGGGCTAGTCGAGGTGAGCAGTTCTTC. Its translation: CATGVKRASRGEQFF.

The V call is TRBV19, the J call TRBJ1-1; D not certain. The length of the CDR3 is 13 residues. Trimming took 1 base from V and 2 from J, leaving 5 bases between them. Germline V gives CDR1 LNHDA, CDR2 SQIVND (reference sequence). For the CDR3, the DNA is TGTGCCAGTAGTATAGTTTCAAACACTGAAGCTTTCTTT. This translates into CASSIVSNTEAFF.

The V and J genes are TRBV12-3 or TRBV12-4 and TRBJ2-7; unclear D gene. The CDR3 sequence is 13 residues long. V lost 3 bases, J lost 9 bases, and 15 bases lay in between. The CDR3 loop reads CASSFSSGGGQYF. CDR3 nucleotide sequence: TGTGCCAGCAGTTTCAGCTCTGGCGGTGGGCAGTACTTC.

The V and J genes are TRBV7-2 and TRBJ2-3, with D possibly being TRBD2 (6 bases). The V end was cut by 7 bases, the J end by 3 bases, with 20 bases between. CDR1 and CDR2 (germline): SGHTA, FQGNSA. The CDR3 contains 16 residues. CDR3: CASTLIPGVRTDTQYF. The CDR3 nucleotides are TGTGCCAGCACCCTCATCCCGGGAGTCAGGACAGATACGCAGTATTTT.

CDR3 sequence (DNA): TGTGCCAGCAGGACCCGGGACAGGCGGAACACTGAAGCTTTCTTT. It encodes CASRTRDRRNTEAFF. This chain links TRBV7-9 with TRBJ1-1; TRBD1 agrees at 8 bases. V lost 6 bases and J lost 1; bases outside the gene matches: 7. CDR1 and CDR2 from the germline V gene are SEHNR and FQNEAQ (reference sequence). The CDR3 is 15 amino acids.

CDR3 nucleotide sequence: TGTGCCAGCAGTTTATCCGGGACTAGTACCTACAATGAGCAGTTCTTC. Its translation: CASSLSGTSTYNEQFF. The rearrangement uses TRBV27 and TRBJ2-1, with 8 bases that match TRBD2. The CDR3 extends over 16 amino acids. V lost 0 bases to trimming and J lost 2 bases; unmatched junction nucleotides: 3. Germline V gene data show CDR1 as MNHEY and CDR2 as SMNVEV (reference sequence).

This clone was recorded once. V gene TRBV15 combines with J gene TRBJ1-5; D gene ambiguous. Trimming shortened V by 1 base and J by 4 bases, and 14 bases separated the two germline ends. This CDR3 has 16 amino acids. The germline V gene has CDR1 LNHNV and CDR2 YYDKDF (reference sequence). CDR3 sequence (DNA): TGTGCCACCAGCAGAGCTAGTACAAGATGGAATCAGCCCCAGCATTTT. This translates into CATSRASTRWNQPQHF. The full variable domain, with the rest looked up from reference TRBV15 and TRBJ1-5, is DAMVIQNPRYQVTQFGKPVTLSCSQTLNHNVMYWYQQKSSQAPKLLFHYYDKDFNNEADTPDNFQSRRPNTSFCFLDIRSPGLGDTAMYLCATSRASTRWNQPQHFGDGTRLSIL.